This T cell receptor beta chain is drawn from a study of a mutant IDH1 vaccine in newly diagnosed glioma. Overall study: Each patient was administered eight vaccinations, scheduled in weeks 1, 3, 5, 7, 11, 15, 19 and 23. Vaccines began 4-6 weeks after radiotherapy alone, or with temozolomide cycles. Radiotherapy, temozolomide, or both had been given previously, and both were given to most.

Points on this clone: The antigen remains undetermined.

Sequenced by immunoSEQ multiplex PCR; TCRdb stores in-frame clones only, minus some. The sample includes some 51,000 clones, about 77% of them seen just once. Trimming pared 4 bases from V and 3 bases from J, leaving 8 bases between. CDR1 is MRHNA, CDR2 SNTAGT, per germline. This CDR3 has 13 residues. The time point here: week 5, during vaccination. Every vaccine dose comprised 300 ug of mutant IDH1 20-mer peptide plus topical imiquimod. The input for sequencing was PBMCs, taken from a glioma patient whose treatment included an IDH1 peptide vaccine. The V gene is TRBV6-4, the J gene TRBJ2-3; no clear D. This clonotype originated in a man aged 45-60 years with glioma. The DNA for the CDR3 is TGTGCCAGCAGTGCGGGCAGAACAGATACGCAGTATTTT. This encodes CASSAGRTDTQYF.